A single sample is the source of the 24 T cell receptor beta chains below, sequenced in a study of vaccination effects on CD4 cells after COVID-19. This table comes from immunoSEQ multiplex PCR, and its TCRdb copy is limited to in-frame clones, with some not included. The table includes tens of thousands of clones, approximately 73% detected once. No cognate antigen is known for these TCRs. Sequencing was preceded by expansion of antigen-specific CD4+ T cells with viral peptide pools in the ViraFEST assay. Having been cultured for approximately ten days, the cells underwent CD4+ T cell isolation. Two doses of BNT162b2 or mRNA-1273 vaccine were administered to participants. Material: CD4+ T cells from PBMCs cultured with HCoV-229E spike peptides, obtained after COVID-19 vaccination. The source of these receptors is a human donor who received a COVID-19 vaccine.

This clone was seen once. The gene calls are TRBV28 and TRBJ1-6; 7 bases line up with TRBD1. The V and J ends lost 5 bases and 0 bases, in that order; junction bases with no gene match: 4. The CDR3 is 16 residues long. Germline CDR1 reads MDHEN; CDR2 reads SYDVKM. The CDR3 loop reads CASSRTGLSYNSPLHF. DNA for the CDR3: TGTGCCAGCAGTCGGACAGGACTCTCCTATAATTCACCCCTCCACTTT.

The rearrangement uses TRBV18 and TRBJ2-5; 9 bases line up with TRBD1. The germline CDR1 and CDR2 sequences are KGHSH and LQKENI. The junction had 1 base not matched to a gene; V was cut back by 2 bases and J by 0 bases. This CDR3 has 15 amino acids. The CDR3 bases are TGTGCCAGCTCACCAGGGGACAGGGACCAAGAGACCCAGTACTTC. Its translation is CASSPGDRDQETQYF.

With respect to this clone: Other DNA sequences in the sample encode the same CDR3. The chain links TRBV7-2 to TRBJ2-1; D call uncertain. CDR3 length: 13 residues. Germline-derived CDR1 and CDR2 are SGHTA and FQGNSA. Trimming stripped 1 base from V and 5 bases from J, with 6 bases between. This chain's CDR3 is CASSLGQNNEQFF. The CDR3 region has the DNA TGTGCCAGCAGCTTAGGACAAAACAATGAGCAGTTCTTC.

The V call is TRBV11-3, the J call TRBJ2-2; D gene uncertain. The germline V gene encodes CDR1 SGHNT and CDR2 YENEEA. V lost 3 bases to trimming and J lost 0 bases, with 5 bases between them. The CDR3 consists of 14 residues. The DNA for the CDR3 is TGTGCCAGCAGCTTTACCGCGAACACCGGGGAGCTGTTTTTT. Translated, it gives CASSFTANTGELFF.

Worth noting for this clone: A read error may produce the germline difference seen at one junction end. This chain connects TRBV28 to TRBJ1-4; tentatively, D is TRBD1 (5 bases). The CDR3 spans 16 residues. CDR1 is MDHEN and CDR2 is SYDVKM in the germline V gene. The CDR3 region is CASRLSGTGSNEKLFF. DNA for the CDR3: TGTGCCAGCAGGTTATCAGGGACGGGAAGTAATGAAAAACTGTTTTTT.

The CDR3 spells CASSERGPDSILYF. The CDR3 DNA sequence: TGTGCCAGCAGTGAAAGAGGGCCGGACTCGATACTTTACTTC. The chain uses TRBV6-1 and TRBJ2-4, with D perhaps matching TRBD2 (5 bases). V shed 2 bases and J shed 16 bases, with 21 bases lying between them. Germline CDR1 reads MNHNS; CDR2 reads SASEGT. There are 14 residues in the CDR3.

J is TRBJ1-2 and V is TRBV10-3; 7 nucleotides line up with TRBD1. The CDR3 is 14 residues long. V trimming: 6 bases; J trimming: 8 bases; junction bases outside the gene matches: 12. From germline, CDR1 is ENHRY and CDR2 SYGVKD. The CDR3 DNA is TGTGCCATCAGGCAAACAGGGGAGGGGAGCGGCTACACCTTC. Translated, it gives CAIRQTGEGSGYTF.

In this sample, this clone turned up a few times. This rearrangement joins TRBV5-1 to TRBJ2-5; D unclear. Germline loops: CDR1 SGHRS, CDR2 YFSETQ. The CDR3 sequence is 14 residues long. Trimming shortened V by 4 bases and J by 0 bases, and 10 bases separated the two germline ends. The CDR3 region has the DNA TGCGCCAGCAGCCACGGACGGAACCAAGAGACCCAGTACTTC. Its protein is CASSHGRNQETQYF.

This rearrangement joins TRBV10-1 to TRBJ1-6; D is unclear. Germline CDR1 is WNHNN and CDR2 is SYGVQD (reference sequence). V was shortened by 6 bases and J by 6 bases, with 9 bases between the two germline ends. This CDR3 region has 13 residues. The DNA of the CDR3 is TGCGCCAGCAGAGTGGACCTTAATTCACCCCTCCACTTT. Amino acid sequence: CASRVDLNSPLHF.

This clone was recorded a few times. The genes are TRBV6-2 or TRBV6-3 and TRBJ2-5; 9 nucleotides line up with TRBD1. The J segment lost 5 bases and the V segment lost 5 bases, leaving 6 bases of the junction unmatched. From germline, CDR1 is MNHEY and CDR2 SVGEGT. The CDR3 is 14 residues long. Here the CDR3 DNA reads TGTGCCAGCAGTAACAGGGGGCTAGTGGAGACCCAGTACTTC. It encodes CASSNRGLVETQYF.

V gene TRBV7-3 combines with J gene TRBJ2-2; 15 positions match TRBD2. The CDR3 loop spans 19 amino acids. Trimming cost V 2 bases and J 2 bases; bases outside gene matches: 6. The germline CDR1 and CDR2 sequences are SGHTA and FQGTGA. The CDR3 sequence is CASSLQGLAGGPNTGELFF. The CDR3 nucleotides are TGTGCCAGCAGCTTACAGGGACTAGCGGGGGGACCTAACACCGGGGAGCTGTTTTTT.

The chain is built from TRBV28 and TRBJ2-7; D is ambiguous. V gave up 2 bases and J gave up 6 bases, with 8 bases separating them. Germline loops: CDR1 MDHEN, CDR2 SYDVKM. The CDR3 is 12 amino acids. The CDR3 DNA reads TGTGCCAGCAGTTTAAGCATCGGCGAGCAGTACGTC. Amino acids: CASSLSIGEQYV.

The gene calls are TRBV18 and TRBJ1-2, with D tentatively TRBD1 (5 bases). Per the germline V gene, CDR1 is KGHSH and CDR2 is LQKENI. The CDR3 runs to 14 residues. Trimming removed 3 bases from V and 2 bases from J, with 10 bases in between. In DNA, the CDR3 is TGTGCCAGCTCACCGACGGACACCAACTATGGCTACACCTTC. It specifies CASSPTDTNYGYTF. Full variable domain (missing parts from reference TRBV18 and TRBJ1-2): NAGVMQNPRHLVRRRGQEARLRCSPMKGHSHVYWYRQLPEEGLKFMVYLQKENIIDESGMPKERFSAEFPKEGPSILRIQQVVRGDSAAYFCASSPTDTNYGYTFGSGTRLTVV.

The chain is built from TRBV6-1 and TRBJ2-7, with TRBD2 identical over 7 bases. The CDR3 runs to 15 residues. V lost 3 bases to trimming and J lost 3 bases; unmatched junction nucleotides: 8. Germline CDR1 is MNHNS and CDR2 is SASEGT. The CDR3: CASSEALTGGYEQYV. Here the CDR3 DNA reads TGTGCCAGCAGTGAGGCGCTGACGGGGGGCTACGAGCAGTACGTC.

This clone has at least ten counts. This chain links TRBV7-9 with TRBJ1-5, with 7 nucleotides matching TRBD1. CDR1 is SEHNR, CDR2 FQNEAQ, per germline (reference sequence). The CDR3 is 15 residues long. After removal of 7 bases from V and 9 bases from J, the junction contained 15 bases not matched to a gene. Here the CDR3 reads CASNLGSQGDGPQHF. The DNA of the CDR3 is TGTGCCAGCAATCTAGGGTCCCAGGGGGATGGGCCCCAGCATTTT.

This clone was picked up a small number of times. The V call is TRBV6-5, the J call TRBJ1-1, with no clear D. From germline, CDR1 is MNHEY and CDR2 SVGAGI. CDR3 length: 13 amino acids. V was clipped by 8 bases and J by 11 bases, with 21 bases between them. The CDR3 region has the DNA TGTGCCAGCCTTTCTGACTTATTGATCGGGGCTTTCTTT. Its protein product is CASLSDLLIGAFF.

This chain joins TRBV29-1 and TRBJ2-2; 8 nucleotides align to TRBD1. With 3 bases clipped from V and 6 bases from J, the junction kept 6 bases outside the gene matches. Germline CDR1 reads SQVTM; CDR2 reads ANQGSEA. This CDR3 spans 14 amino acids. DNA of the CDR3: TGCAGCGTTGACGGGGACAGGCGAGCCGGGGAGCTGTTTTTT. It translates to CSVDGDRRAGELFF.

The rearrangement uses TRBV3-1 (or the pseudogene TRBV3-2) and TRBJ1-1; TRBD1 matches 7 bases. Trimming cost V 6 bases and J 0 bases; bases outside gene matches: 7. The CDR3 loop spans 15 amino acids. Germline CDR1 is LGHDT and CDR2 is YNNKEL (reference sequence). The CDR3 DNA reads as TGTGCCAGCAGAGCCCGGGACAGAATGAACACTGAAGCTTTCTTT. The encoded protein is CASRARDRMNTEAFF.

On this clone itself: One junction end disagrees with the germline gene, perhaps due to a read error. This chain links TRBV5-1 with TRBJ1-5; 8 nucleotides align to TRBD1. The CDR3 spans 15 residues. Per the germline V gene, CDR1 is SGHRS and CDR2 is YFSETQ. CDR3 nucleotides: TGCGCCAGCCGCTTGGAGACAGGGGATGAGCAGCCCCAGCATTTT. It specifies CASRLETGDEQPQHF.

This clone was observed a few times. This chain uses TRBV24-1 with TRBJ1-1, with 7 bases aligning to TRBD1. CDR1 and CDR2 (germline): KGHDR, SFDVKD. The CDR3 has 14 residues. V shed 5 bases and J 4 bases; nucleotides not matched to a gene: 6. CDR3 in amino acids: CATSGGGVGTEAFF. The CDR3 DNA reads as TGTGCCACCAGTGGAGGGGGCGTCGGCACTGAAGCTTTCTTT.

V usage is TRBV6-4 and J usage is TRBJ1-2; 7 bases are a match to TRBD1. V lost 4 bases, J lost 2 bases, and 16 bases stayed unmatched. CDR1 and CDR2 (germline): MRHNA, SNTAGT. This CDR3 region has 18 residues. As DNA, the CDR3 is TGTGCCAGCAGTGGAACCGCAAAACCCTCGGGACAGAACTATGGCTACACCTTC. It codes for CASSGTAKPSGQNYGYTF.

This chain joins TRBV5-1 and TRBJ2-5, with 11 positions matching TRBD2. This CDR3 spans 16 amino acids. Germline loops: CDR1 SGHRS, CDR2 YFSETQ. J gave up 13 bases and V 4 bases, and 18 bases lay outside the gene matches. In nucleotides, the CDR3 is TGCGCCAGCAGCATTAATAGCGGGGGGGCCGAATATGTTCTGTACTTC. This gives the protein CASSINSGGAEYVLYF.

The gene calls are TRBV2 and TRBJ2-7, with D perhaps TRBD2 (6 bases). Trimming removed 9 bases at V and 0 bases at J, with 12 bases between. The length of the CDR3 is 13 residues. Germline lookup yields CDR1 SNHLY and CDR2 FYNNEI. In DNA form, the CDR3 reads TGTGCCAGTCGGAGGGAGGTCTCCTACGAGCAGTACGTC. Residues: CASRREVSYEQYV.

Only a few counts were recorded for this clone. The V and J genes are TRBV30 and TRBJ1-5; no clear D. V was shortened by 2 bases and J by 3 bases, with 8 bases between the two germline ends. The CDR3 is 13 residues long. CDR1 and CDR2 from the germline V gene are GTSNPN and SVGIG (reference sequence). CDR3 loop: CAWSPGYNQPQHF. CDR3 coding DNA: TGTGCCTGGAGTCCCGGTTACAATCAGCCCCAGCATTTT.